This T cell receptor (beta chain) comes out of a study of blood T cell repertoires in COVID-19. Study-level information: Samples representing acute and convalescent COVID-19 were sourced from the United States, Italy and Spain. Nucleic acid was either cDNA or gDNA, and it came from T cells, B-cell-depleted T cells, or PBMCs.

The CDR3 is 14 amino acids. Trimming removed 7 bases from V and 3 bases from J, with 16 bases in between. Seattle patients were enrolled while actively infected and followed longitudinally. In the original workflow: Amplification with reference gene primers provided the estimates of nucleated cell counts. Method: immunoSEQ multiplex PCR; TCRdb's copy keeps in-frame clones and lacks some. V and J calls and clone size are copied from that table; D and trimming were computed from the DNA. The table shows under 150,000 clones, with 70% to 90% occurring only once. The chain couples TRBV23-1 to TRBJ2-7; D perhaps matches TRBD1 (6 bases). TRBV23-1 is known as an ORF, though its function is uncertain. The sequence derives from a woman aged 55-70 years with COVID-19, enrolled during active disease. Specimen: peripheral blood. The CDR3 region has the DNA TGCGCCAGCACCTACGACAGGCCGAACTACGAGCAGTACTTC. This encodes CASTYDRPNYEQYF.